The 6 T cell receptor beta chains below were found in one sample sequenced in a study of blood T cell repertoires in COVID-19. Some clones are missing from TCRdb's copy, which holds only in-frame ones; the method was immunoSEQ multiplex PCR. Here the sample spans tens of thousands of clones, around 80% being singletons. The sample taken for sequencing was peripheral blood. The receptors originated from a woman between 45 and 60 years old with acute or convalescent COVID-19.

CDR3 protein: CASKAGQGQPQHF. The CDR3 bases are TGTGCCAGTAAAGCAGGACAGGGTCAGCCCCAGCATTTT. J is TRBJ1-5 and V is TRBV19; 8 nucleotides align to TRBD1. The germline CDR1 and CDR2 sequences are LNHDA and SQIVND (reference sequence). Trimming removed 7 bases from V and 6 bases from J; junction bases left unmatched: 5. This CDR3 region has 13 residues.

The genes are TRBV6-5 and TRBJ2-1, with TRBD2 identical over 9 bases. Germline lookup yields CDR1 MNHEY and CDR2 SVGAGI. After removal of 7 bases from V and 13 bases from J, the junction contained 8 bases not matched to a gene. This CDR3 is built from 12 residues. The CDR3: CASTGTSRQQFF. In DNA form, the CDR3 reads TGTGCCAGCACCGGGACTAGCCGGCAACAGTTCTTC.

The genes are TRBV11-2 and TRBJ2-3, with D possibly matching TRBD2 (6 bases). CDR3 length: 13 amino acids. Per germline, CDR1 SGHAT and CDR2 FQNNGV. V was shortened by 1 base and J by 6 bases, with 8 bases between the two germline ends. CDR3 loop: CASSLGSGDTQYF. As DNA, the CDR3 is TGTGCCAGCAGCTTAGGGAGCGGGGATACGCAGTATTTT.

The chain couples TRBV7-2 to TRBJ2-7, with 7 positions matching TRBD2. CDR3 length: 16 residues. CDR1 SGHTA and CDR2 FQGNSA come from the germline V gene. V lost 0 bases and J lost 0; bases outside the gene matches: 5. This CDR3 reads CASSLAGGPISYEQYF. DNA for the CDR3: TGTGCCAGCAGCTTAGCGGGAGGGCCGATCTCCTACGAGCAGTACTTC.

The rearrangement links TRBV5-1 to TRBJ1-2; D may be TRBD1 (6 bases). The CDR3 has 15 residues. Trimming removed 0 bases from V and 4 bases from J, with 13 bases in between. Germline loops: CDR1 SGHRS, CDR2 YFSETQ. As DNA, the CDR3 is TGCGCCAGCAGCTTGGAGCTGGACAGCTTCTATGGCTACACCTTC. Amino acid sequence: CASSLELDSFYGYTF.

This CDR3 reads CASSYFGSGEETQYF. The DNA for the CDR3 is TGTGCCAGCAGTTACTTCGGGTCAGGGGAAGAGACCCAGTACTTC. The chain has TRBV6-2 or TRBV6-3 and TRBJ2-5, with TRBD1 as a possible D gene (6 bases). V was trimmed by 1 base and J by 3 bases, leaving 12 bases between them. The CDR3 has 15 residues. From germline, CDR1 is MNHEY and CDR2 SVGEGT.